This entry features one T cell receptor (beta chain) sequence. What it recognizes is unknown. The CDR3 covers 15 residues. Germline lookup yields CDR1 LNHDA and CDR2 SQIVND (reference sequence). J gave up 3 bases and V 4 bases, and 2 bases lay outside the gene matches. While unrecorded immune exposures were likely, the donors were nominally healthy when sampled. A multiplex PCR was run with 60 Vbeta primers and 13 Jbeta primers. Repertoires were generated with immunoSEQ multiplex PCR, while TCRdb's copy carries only in-frame clones and drops some. This sample has 75,000 to 90,000 clones, with 75% to 80% found just once. The sample belongs to a study of cytomegalovirus exposure and HLA in healthy donors. Study summary: From about 180 million T cells, an earlier analysis saw 90 million to 130 million unique TCR beta sequences.

The study's findings and limits: Productive rates of about 90% or about 30% were seen for most TCR beta V segments in an earlier analysis.

The sequenced sample was PBMCs. The receptor was isolated from a middle-aged man in good health and CMV-seronegative. The chain is built from TRBV19 and TRBJ2-7; 14 bases are shared with TRBD2. The CDR3 region is CASSTGTSGSYEQYF. The CDR3 DNA follows: TGTGCCAGTAGTACCGGGACTAGCGGGAGCTACGAGCAGTACTTC. The full variable domain, its missing parts supplied by reference TRBV19 and TRBJ2-7, is DGGITQSPKYLFRKEGQNVTLSCEQNLNHDAMYWYRQDPGQGLRLIYYSQIVNDFQKGDIAEGYSVSREKKESFPLTVTSAQKNPTAFYLCASSTGTSGSYEQYFGPGTRLTVT.